One and the same sample provided the 14 T cell receptor beta chains below, sequenced in a study of T cell changes during pregnancy in multiple sclerosis. Profiled with immunoSEQ multiplex PCR; TCRdb holds only in-frame clones, not every one. The data contain 60,000 to 70,000 clones, approximately 93% of them singletons. Sample: peripheral blood, taken in the second trimester of pregnancy. These receptors were taken from a female donor with multiple sclerosis, enrolled in a pregnancy study.

The chain is built from TRBV5-8 and TRBJ2-7, with TRBD1 as a possible D gene (6 bases). Germline V CDR1 and CDR2: SGHTS, YDEGEE. The V and J ends lost 4 bases and 4 bases respectively, with 12 bases between them. The CDR3 spans 13 residues. CDR3 sequence reads: CASSQGLLYEQYF. The CDR3 region has the DNA TGTGCCAGCAGCCAGGGGTTACTTTACGAGCAGTACTTC.

The chain combines TRBV5-6 with TRBJ1-1; TRBD1 matches 8 bases. V lost 4 bases, J lost 6 bases, and 5 bases stayed unmatched. In germline, CDR1 is SGHDT, CDR2 YYEEEE. There are 13 residues in the CDR3. CDR3 region: CASSPDREAEAFF. CDR3 in DNA: TGTGCCAGCAGCCCGGACAGGGAGGCTGAAGCTTTCTTT.

The chain recombines TRBV6-1 with TRBJ1-4, with 8 positions matching TRBD1. The CDR3 covers 15 residues. Germline CDR1 and CDR2: MNHNS and SASEGT. Germline trimming cut 3 bases from V and 2 bases from J; bases unmatched to any gene: 2. This CDR3 reads CASSDPGGTNEKLFF. CDR3 nucleotide sequence: TGTGCCAGCAGTGACCCAGGGGGCACTAATGAAAAACTGTTTTTT.

The J gene is TRBJ2-7, the V gene TRBV18, with TRBD1 matching 8 bases. The CDR3 runs to 16 residues. The germline V gene encodes CDR1 KGHSH and CDR2 LQKENI. V lost 5 bases and J lost 0; bases outside the gene matches: 9. In nucleotides, the CDR3 is TGTGCCAGCTCATTGGGGACAGGCAGTTCCTCCTACGAGCAGTACTTC. Protein: CASSLGTGSSSYEQYF.

J is TRBJ2-3 and V is TRBV15, with 7 bases identical to TRBD1. This CDR3 comprises 15 residues. CDR1 is LNHNV, CDR2 YYDKDF, per germline (reference sequence). The V gene end was trimmed by 7 bases and the J gene end by 4 bases; junction bases not matched to a gene: 11. CDR3 sequence (DNA): TGTGCCACCACCCACGGGACAGCCAGTTCAGATACGCAGTATTTT. This sequence encodes CATTHGTASSDTQYF.

The chain joins TRBV19 to TRBJ1-2, with a possible D match to TRBD1 (6 bases). The germline gives CDR1 LNHDA, CDR2 SQIVND (reference sequence). The CDR3 has 13 residues. Trimming left V 3 bases short and J 8 bases short, with 13 bases between. The CDR3 bases are TGTGCCAGTAGTATCGCCTGGGGGCAAGGCTACACCTTC. Encoded protein: CASSIAWGQGYTF. The variable domain in full, with the rest retrieved from reference TRBV19 and TRBJ1-2, is DGGITQSPKYLFRKEGQNVTLSCEQNLNHDAMYWYRQDPGQGLRLIYYSQIVNDFQKGDIAEGYSVSREKKESFPLTVTSAQKNPTAFYLCASSIAWGQGYTFGSGTRLTVV.

This chain uses TRBV5-5 with TRBJ1-4; D unresolved. CDR1 is SGHKS and CDR2 is YYEKEE in the germline V gene (reference sequence). The V and J ends lost 0 bases and 3 bases respectively, with 12 bases between them. The CDR3 consists of 16 residues. As DNA, the CDR3 is TGTGCCAGCAGCTTGGCCGGTGGGAGGGCTAATGAAAAACTGTTTTTT. The encoded protein is CASSLAGGRANEKLFF. Full variable domain (missing parts from reference TRBV5-5 and TRBJ1-4): DAGVTQSPTHLIKTRGQQVTLRCSPISGHKSVSWYQQVLGQGPQFIFQYYEKEERGRGNFPDRFSARQFPNYSSELNVNALLLGDSALYLCASSLAGGRANEKLFFGSGTQLSVL.

The J gene is TRBJ1-5, the V gene TRBV7-2, with 8 bases that match TRBD1. Germline V gene lookup returns CDR1 SGHTA and CDR2 FQGNSA. CDR3 length: 14 residues. Trimming at V came to 3 bases and at J to 3 bases, leaving 1 base not matched to a gene. The DNA for the CDR3 is TGTGCCAGCAGCTTGACAGGGGTCAATCAGCCCCAGCATTTT. Encoded protein: CASSLTGVNQPQHF.

The chain employs TRBV11-2 and TRBJ1-2, with D possibly being TRBD1 (5 bases). V shed 5 bases and J shed 2 bases, with 12 bases lying between them. The CDR3 is 14 amino acids. Germline CDR1 is SGHAT and CDR2 is FQNNGV. Here the CDR3 DNA reads TGTGCCAGCAGCCTAGGGACTGGCAACTATGGCTACACCTTC. Translated: CASSLGTGNYGYTF.

This rearrangement joins TRBV5-6 to TRBJ1-2, with D perhaps TRBD1 (5 bases). This CDR3 has 13 residues. CDR1 and CDR2 (germline): SGHDT, YYEEEE. The V end was cut by 3 bases, the J end by 8 bases, with 14 bases between. CDR3 coding DNA: TGTGCCAGCAGCTGGGGGGGGTTCGACGGCTACACCTTC. Protein: CASSWGGFDGYTF.

The chain joins TRBV11-1 to TRBJ2-1; no firm D call. Germline V gene lookup returns CDR1 SGHAT and CDR2 FQDESV (reference sequence). V dropped 6 bases and J dropped 0 bases, with 12 bases sitting between them. This CDR3 is 15 amino acids long. CDR3 residues: CASSPDSSSYNEQFF. In DNA, the CDR3 is TGTGCCAGCAGTCCCGACTCGAGCTCCTACAATGAGCAGTTCTTC.

V is TRBV19 and J is TRBJ1-1; 9 bases fit TRBD1. V was pared by 2 bases and J by 1 base, with 14 bases of the junction left unmatched. The CDR3 runs to 19 residues. Looked up from germline, CDR1 is LNHDA and CDR2 is SQIVND (reference sequence). This chain's CDR3 is CASSILPRQGEFENTEAFF. CDR3 coding DNA: TGTGCCAGTAGTATACTCCCGAGACAGGGGGAATTCGAGAACACTGAAGCTTTCTTT.

A single count supports this clone. The V gene is TRBV6-4, the J gene TRBJ1-5; tentative D call: TRBD1 (5 bases). The CDR3 spans 19 residues. The V end lost 0 bases, the J end lost 4 bases, and 22 bases lay between the germline ends. The germline V gene has CDR1 MRHNA and CDR2 SNTAGT. For the CDR3, the DNA is TGTGCCAGCAGTGACTCGATGGTGCAGGGCAGAAAGTTAAATCAGCCCCAGCATTTT. Its translation: CASSDSMVQGRKLNQPQHF.

This chain joins TRBV11-3 and TRBJ2-1; D is possibly TRBD2 (6 bases). CDR1 SGHNT and CDR2 YENEEA come from the germline V gene. This CDR3 is built from 14 residues. Trimming took 5 bases from V and 9 from J, leaving 17 bases between them. For the CDR3, the DNA is TGTGCCAGCAGCCGGAGTTGGGTGGGAGGTGAGCAGTTCTTC. Amino acids: CASSRSWVGGEQFF.